The rows below give T cell receptor beta chains drawn from one sample of a study of T cell responses to AZD1222 COVID-19 vaccine. This table comes from immunoSEQ multiplex PCR, and its TCRdb copy is limited to in-frame clones, with some not included. The repertoire holds some 150,000 clones, approximately 87% seen once, with about 4.5% in the top ten. The source was peripheral blood, collected 28 days after the second AZD1222 dose. The receptor source for this set is an adult who received the AZD1222 COVID-19 vaccine. CDR3s include the opening cysteine and the closing phenylalanine or tryptophan. A D gene is named only where the DNA matches it firmly. The size entry is marked missing in some rows and otherwise reads once, few, many or a size class.

d_gene	v_gene	j_gene	abundance	CDR3aa	CDR3nt
NA	TRBV5-4	TRBJ2-1	NA	CASRPGTTVEQFF	TGTGCCAGCAGGCCGGGGACCACAGTCGAGCAGTTCTTC
NA	TRBV7-8	TRBJ1-5	NA	CASSWGPGGNQPQHF	TGTGCCAGCAGCTGGGGGCCCGGGGGCAATCAGCCCCAGCATTTT
TRBD1	TRBV5-5	TRBJ1-4	NA	CASGQGYEKLFF	TGTGCCAGTGGACAGGGGTATGAAAAACTGTTTTTT
TRBD2	TRBV5-1	TRBJ2-5	NA	CASSLALTSGGEETQYF	TGCGCCAGCAGCTTGGCCCTAACTAGCGGGGGGGAAGAGACCCAGTACTTC
NA	TRBV7-9	TRBJ2-2	NA	CASSFLQSTGELFF	TGTGCCAGCAGCTTTTTACAGAGCACCGGGGAGCTGTTTTTT
NA	TRBV7-2	TRBJ2-2	NA	CASSLADPGELFF	TGTGCCAGCAGCTTAGCGGACCCCGGGGAGCTGTTTTTT
NA	TRBV6-2/TRBV6-3	TRBJ1-2	NA	CASSLQPYGYTF	TGTGCCAGCAGTTTACAGCCCTATGGCTACACCTTC
TRBD1	TRBV2	TRBJ1-2	NA	CATLRLQGGGYTF	TGTGCCACCCTGCGTTTACAGGGGGGCGGCTACACCTTC
NA	TRBV7-9	TRBJ2-2	NA	CASSTPVGRENTGELFF	TGTGCCAGCAGCACCCCGGTGGGCCGGGAGAACACCGGGGAGCTGTTTTTT
NA	TRBV11-2	TRBJ2-7	NA	CASSFHDEQYF	TGTGCCAGCAGCTTTCACGACGAGCAGTACTTC
TRBD1	TRBV19	TRBJ1-2	NA	CASSIGQDYGYTF	TGTGCCAGTAGTATTGGACAGGACTATGGCTACACCTTC
NA	TRBV6-5	TRBJ2-3	NA	CASKLKAGRNTQYF	TGTGCCAGCAAGCTTAAGGCGGGGAGGAATACGCAGTATTTT
NA	TRBV13	TRBJ1-1	NA	CASSGRNTEAFF	TGTGCCAGCAGCGGCCGGAACACTGAAGCTTTCTTT
NA	TRBV6-4	TRBJ1-1	once	CASSPGGKAEAFF	TGTGCCAGCTCACCAGGTGGCAAAGCTGAAGCTTTCTTT